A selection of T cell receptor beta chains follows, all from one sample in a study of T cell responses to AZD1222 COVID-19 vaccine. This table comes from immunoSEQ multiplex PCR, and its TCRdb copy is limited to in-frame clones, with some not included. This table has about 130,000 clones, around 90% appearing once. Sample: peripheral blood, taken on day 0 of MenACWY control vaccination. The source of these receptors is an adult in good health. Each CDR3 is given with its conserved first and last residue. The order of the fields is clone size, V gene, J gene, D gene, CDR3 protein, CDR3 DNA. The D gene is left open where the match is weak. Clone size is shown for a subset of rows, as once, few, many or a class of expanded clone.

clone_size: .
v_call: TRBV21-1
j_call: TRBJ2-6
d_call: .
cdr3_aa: CASSKSLQDGPGLAGFSGANVLTF
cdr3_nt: TGTGCCAGCAGCAAATCCTTACAAGATGGCCCGGGACTAGCGGGCTTCTCTGGGGCCAACGTCCTGACTTTC

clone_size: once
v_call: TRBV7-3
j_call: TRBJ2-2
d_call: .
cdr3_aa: CASSAWEAGELFF
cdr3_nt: TGTGCCAGCAGCGCATGGGAAGCCGGGGAGCTGTTTTTT

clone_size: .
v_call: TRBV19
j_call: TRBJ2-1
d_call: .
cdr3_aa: CASTPRGMNEQFF
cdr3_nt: TGTGCCAGTACCCCTAGGGGGATGAATGAGCAGTTCTTC

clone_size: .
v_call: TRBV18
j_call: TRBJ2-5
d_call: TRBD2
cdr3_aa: CASSPRTSGRQETQYF
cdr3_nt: TGTGCCAGCTCACCCAGGACTAGCGGTCGTCAAGAGACCCAGTACTTC

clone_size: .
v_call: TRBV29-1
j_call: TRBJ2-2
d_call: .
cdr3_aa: CSVGGLGPNTGELFF
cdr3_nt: TGCAGCGTTGGTGGTCTGGGTCCGAACACCGGGGAGCTGTTTTTT

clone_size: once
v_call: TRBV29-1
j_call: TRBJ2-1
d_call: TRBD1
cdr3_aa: CSVLRQGVYNEQFF
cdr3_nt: TGCAGCGTTTTAAGACAGGGGGTGTACAATGAGCAGTTCTTC

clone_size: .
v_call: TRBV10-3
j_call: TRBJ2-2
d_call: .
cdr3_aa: CAISESTGASDTGELFF
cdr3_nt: TGTGCCATCAGTGAGTCGACGGGTGCTAGCGACACCGGGGAGCTGTTTTTT

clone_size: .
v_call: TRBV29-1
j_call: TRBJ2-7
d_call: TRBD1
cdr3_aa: CSVAGTGVREQYF
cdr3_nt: TGCAGCGTTGCGGGGACAGGTGTAAGGGAGCAGTACTTC

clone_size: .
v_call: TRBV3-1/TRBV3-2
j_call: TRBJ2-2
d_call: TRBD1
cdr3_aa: CASSQEGGRGPGELFF
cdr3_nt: TGTGCCAGCAGCCAAGAAGGAGGCAGGGGGCCCGGGGAGCTGTTTTTT

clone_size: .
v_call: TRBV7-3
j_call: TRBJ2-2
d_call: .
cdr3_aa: CASSQKAGNTGELFF
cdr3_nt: TGTGCCAGCAGCCAGAAGGCCGGGAACACCGGGGAGCTGTTTTTT

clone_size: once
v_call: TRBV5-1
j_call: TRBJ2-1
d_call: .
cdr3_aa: CASRVTNNEQFF
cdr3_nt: TGCGCCAGCAGGGTCACGAACAATGAGCAGTTCTTC

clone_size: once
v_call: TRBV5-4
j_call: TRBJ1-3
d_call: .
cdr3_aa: CASSPFPSGNTIYF
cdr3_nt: TGTGCCAGCAGCCCATTTCCTTCAGGAAACACCATATATTTT

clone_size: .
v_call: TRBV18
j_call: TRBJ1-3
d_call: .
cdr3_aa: CASSPPTPRGRGNTIYF
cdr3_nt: TGTGCCAGCTCACCCCCAACCCCTCGGGGGCGAGGAAACACCATATATTTT

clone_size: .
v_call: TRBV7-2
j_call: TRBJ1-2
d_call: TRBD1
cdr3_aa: CASSPETGPYGYTF
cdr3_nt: TGTGCCAGCAGCCCTGAGACAGGGCCCTATGGCTACACCTTC

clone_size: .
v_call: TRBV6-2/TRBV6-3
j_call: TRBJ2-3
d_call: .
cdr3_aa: CASSHRVPSTDTQYF
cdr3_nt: TGTGCCAGCAGCCACAGGGTCCCTAGCACAGATACGCAGTATTTT

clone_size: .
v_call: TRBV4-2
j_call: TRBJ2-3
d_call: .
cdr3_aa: CASSQDGANTDTQYF
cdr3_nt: TGTGCCAGCAGCCAAGATGGCGCTAACACAGATACGCAGTATTTT

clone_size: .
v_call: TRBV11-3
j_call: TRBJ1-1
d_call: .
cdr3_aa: CASSLDSRAEAFF
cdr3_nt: TGTGCCAGCAGCTTAGATTCGCGGGCTGAAGCTTTCTTT

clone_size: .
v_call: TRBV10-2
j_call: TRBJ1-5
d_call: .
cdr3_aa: CASRPGHSNQPQHF
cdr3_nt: TGCGCCAGCAGGCCGGGACATAGCAATCAGCCCCAGCATTTT

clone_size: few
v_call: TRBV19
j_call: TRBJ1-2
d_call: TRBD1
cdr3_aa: CASSTRDRVNGYTF
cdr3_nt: TGTGCCAGTAGTACCCGGGACAGGGTGAATGGCTACACCTTC

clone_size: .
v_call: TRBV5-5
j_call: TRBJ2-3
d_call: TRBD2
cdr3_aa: CASSRILAGQGTDTQYF
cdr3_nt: TGTGCCAGCAGCCGAATCTTAGCGGGGCAGGGCACAGATACGCAGTATTTT

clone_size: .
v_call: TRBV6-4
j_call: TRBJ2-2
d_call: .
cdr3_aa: CASEEGLLYTGELFF
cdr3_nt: TGTGCCAGCGAGGAAGGACTCCTATACACCGGGGAGCTGTTTTTT

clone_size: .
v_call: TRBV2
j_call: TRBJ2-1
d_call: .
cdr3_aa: CASRRTGNNEQFF
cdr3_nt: TGTGCCAGCAGGCGGACGGGTAACAATGAGCAGTTCTTC

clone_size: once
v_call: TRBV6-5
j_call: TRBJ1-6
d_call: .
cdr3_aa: CASRLWRVGNSPLHF
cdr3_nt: TGTGCCAGCAGACTGTGGAGGGTGGGGAATTCACCCCTCCACTTT

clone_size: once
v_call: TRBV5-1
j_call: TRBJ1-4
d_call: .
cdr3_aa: CASSFQGTNEKLFF
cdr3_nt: TGCGCCAGCAGCTTCCAGGGCACTAATGAAAAACTGTTTTTT

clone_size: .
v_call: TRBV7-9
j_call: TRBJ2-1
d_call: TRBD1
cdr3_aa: CASSVPGQGFNEQFF
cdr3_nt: TGTGCCAGCAGCGTACCGGGACAGGGGTTTAATGAGCAGTTCTTC

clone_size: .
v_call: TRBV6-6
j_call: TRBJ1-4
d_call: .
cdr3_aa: CASTLGAGATNEKLFF
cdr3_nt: TGTGCCAGCACCCTCGGAGCGGGGGCAACTAATGAAAAACTGTTTTTT

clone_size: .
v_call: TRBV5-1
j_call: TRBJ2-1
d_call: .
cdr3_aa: CASSLGEPLSSYNEQFF
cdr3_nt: TGCGCCAGCAGCTTGGGGGAACCCCTAAGCTCCTACAATGAGCAGTTCTTC

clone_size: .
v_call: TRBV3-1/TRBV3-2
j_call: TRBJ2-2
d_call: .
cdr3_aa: CASSYSGRELFF
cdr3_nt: TGTGCCAGCAGCTATTCAGGGCGGGAGCTGTTTTTT

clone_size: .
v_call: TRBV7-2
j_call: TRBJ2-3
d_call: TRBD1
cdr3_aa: CASSPWTGGRTDTQYF
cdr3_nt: TGTGCCAGCAGCCCCTGGACAGGGGGCAGGACAGATACGCAGTATTTT

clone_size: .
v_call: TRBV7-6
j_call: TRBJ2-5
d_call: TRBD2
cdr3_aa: CASSLVAGGLLETQYF
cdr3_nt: TGTGCCAGCAGCTTAGTAGCGGGGGGGCTTTTGGAGACCCAGTACTTC

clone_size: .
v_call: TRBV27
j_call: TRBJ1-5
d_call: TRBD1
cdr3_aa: CASSWTGGGQPQHF
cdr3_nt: TGTGCCAGCAGCTGGACAGGGGGAGGCCAGCCCCAGCATTTT

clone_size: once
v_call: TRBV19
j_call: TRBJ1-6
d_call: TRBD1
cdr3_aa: CASSSQTGGGSPLHF
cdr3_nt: TGTGCCAGTAGTTCCCAGACAGGGGGCGGTTCACCCCTCCACTTT

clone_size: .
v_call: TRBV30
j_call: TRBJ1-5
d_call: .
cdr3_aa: CAWSVKSQAQPQHF
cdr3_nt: TGTGCCTGGAGTGTAAAGTCTCAAGCCCAGCCCCAGCATTTT

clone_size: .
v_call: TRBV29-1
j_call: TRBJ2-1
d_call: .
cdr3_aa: CSVEGPSNEQFF
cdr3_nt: TGCAGCGTTGAAGGGCCCTCCAATGAGCAGTTCTTC

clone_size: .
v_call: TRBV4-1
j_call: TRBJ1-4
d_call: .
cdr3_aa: CASSQDVTVTNEKLFF
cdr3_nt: TGCGCCAGCAGCCAAGACGTGACAGTTACTAATGAAAAACTGTTTTTT

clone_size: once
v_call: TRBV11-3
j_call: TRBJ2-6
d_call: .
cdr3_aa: CASSSGRGANVLTF
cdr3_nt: TGTGCCAGCAGCTCCGGAAGGGGGGCCAACGTCCTGACTTTC

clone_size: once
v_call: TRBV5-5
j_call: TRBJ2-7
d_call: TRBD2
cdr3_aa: CASSFWGGAAYEQYF
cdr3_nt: TGTGCCAGCAGCTTCTGGGGGGGAGCCGCCTACGAGCAGTACTTC

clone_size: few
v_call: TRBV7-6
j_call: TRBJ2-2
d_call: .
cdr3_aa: CASSLERGGELFF
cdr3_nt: TGTGCCAGCAGCTTAGAACGTGGTGGGGAGCTGTTTTTT

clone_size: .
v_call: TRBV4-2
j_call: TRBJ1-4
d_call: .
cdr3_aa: CASSQAQSTNEKLFF
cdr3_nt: TGTGCCAGCAGCCAAGCACAGTCAACTAATGAAAAACTGTTTTTT

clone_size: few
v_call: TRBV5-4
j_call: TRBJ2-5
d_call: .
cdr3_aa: CASSLGRGKALQETQYF
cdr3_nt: TGTGCCAGCAGCTTGGGCCGGGGAAAGGCTCTCCAAGAGACCCAGTACTTC

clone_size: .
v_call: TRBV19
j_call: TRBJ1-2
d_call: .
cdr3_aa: CASSPTGMGNYGYTF
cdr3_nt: TGTGCCAGTAGTCCGACAGGAATGGGCAACTATGGCTACACCTTC

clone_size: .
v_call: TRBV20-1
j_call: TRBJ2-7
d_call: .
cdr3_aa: CSASGTFIIDEQYF
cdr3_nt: TGCAGTGCTAGTGGGACTTTCATAATCGACGAGCAGTACTTC

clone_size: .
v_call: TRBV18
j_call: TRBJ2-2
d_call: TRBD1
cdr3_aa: CASSPLDRVGTGELFF
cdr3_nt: TGTGCCAGCTCACCTTTGGACAGGGTTGGGACCGGGGAGCTGTTTTTT

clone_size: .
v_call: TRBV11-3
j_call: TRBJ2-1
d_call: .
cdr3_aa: CASSITYYNEQFF
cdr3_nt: TGTGCCAGCAGCATCACATATTACAATGAGCAGTTCTTC

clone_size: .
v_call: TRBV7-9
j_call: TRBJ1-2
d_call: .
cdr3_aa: CASSQQGNPGYTF
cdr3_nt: TGTGCCAGCAGCCAACAGGGTAATCCAGGCTACACCTTC

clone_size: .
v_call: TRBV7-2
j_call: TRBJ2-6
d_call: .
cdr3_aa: CASSRIQAGANVLTF
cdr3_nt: TGTGCCAGCAGCAGGATTCAGGCTGGGGCCAACGTCCTGACTTTC

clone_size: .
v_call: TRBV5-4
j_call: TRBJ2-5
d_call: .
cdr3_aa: CASSFRAEQETQYF
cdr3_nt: TGTGCCAGCAGCTTTCGGGCCGAACAAGAGACCCAGTACTTC

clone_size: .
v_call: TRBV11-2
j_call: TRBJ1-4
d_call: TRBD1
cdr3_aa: CASSLGTGAGEKLFF
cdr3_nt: TGTGCCAGCAGCTTAGGGACAGGGGCGGGCGAAAAACTGTTTTTT

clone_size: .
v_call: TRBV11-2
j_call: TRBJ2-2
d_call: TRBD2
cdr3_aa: CASSLDLAGVGTGELFF
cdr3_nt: TGTGCCAGCAGCTTAGATCTAGCGGGAGTTGGCACCGGGGAGCTGTTTTTT